This is a list of T cell receptor beta chains from one sample in a study of blood T cell repertoires in COVID-19. The assay was immunoSEQ multiplex PCR, and TCRdb's table has in-frame clones only and misses some. The sample records some 220,000 clones, approximately 83% being singletons. Sequences were obtained from peripheral blood. The receptors here all came from a woman aged 25 to 39 who had recovered from COVID-19. CDR3s include the opening cysteine and the closing phenylalanine or tryptophan. The order of the fields is V gene, clone size, J gene, D gene, CDR3 DNA, CDR3 protein. D genes are given only for firm matches. A clone size is listed for some rows: how often the clone was seen (once, few, many), or a class if it is expanded.

>TRBV28|once|TRBJ2-1|-
TGTGCCAGCAGTTTAACGGCAACAGGGGAGCAGTTCTTC
CASSLTATGEQFF
>TRBV12-3/TRBV12-4|-|TRBJ2-4|-
TGTGCCAGCAGTTCTTCAGTTGTTCAGTACTTC
CASSSSVVQYF
>TRBV27|-|TRBJ2-1|-
TGTGCCAGCAGTTTAGCGGGGCAATACAATGAGCAGTTCTTC
CASSLAGQYNEQFF
>TRBV7-3|-|TRBJ2-3|-
TGTGCCAGCAGCTTAGGGTTTAACAGCCCCACAGATACGCAGTATTTT
CASSLGFNSPTDTQYF
>TRBV19|once|TRBJ2-7|TRBD1
TGTGCCAGTACGGGACAGGGGGCCGGTGAGCAGTACTTC
CASTGQGAGEQYF
>TRBV12-5|-|TRBJ2-7|-
TGTGCTAGTGGTTCCGGGACTGAGGACTACGAGCAGTACTTC
CASGSGTEDYEQYF
>TRBV9|-|TRBJ2-2|-
TGTGCCAGCAGCGTAAGAGGGGACATGAACACCGGGGAGCTGTTTTTT
CASSVRGDMNTGELFF
>TRBV14|once|TRBJ1-6|-
TGTGCCAGCAGCTTAGGACATGACGGCTGGAATTCACCCCTCCACTTT
CASSLGHDGWNSPLHF
>TRBV9|-|TRBJ2-5|-
TGTGCCAGCAGCGTAGGCGGCAGGGGAGAGACCCAGTACTTC
CASSVGGRGETQYF
>TRBV5-1|few|TRBJ2-2|-
TGCGCCAGCAGGAACGGACTGACCCTCAACACCGGGGAGCTGTTTTTT
CASRNGLTLNTGELFF
>TRBV6-5|-|TRBJ1-1|TRBD1
TGTGCCAGCAGACGGGACAGGGGGATCGACACTGAAGCTTTCTTT
CASRRDRGIDTEAFF
>TRBV5-1|-|TRBJ1-3|-
TGCGCCAGCAGCCCCCGGACAGCCTCTGGAAACACCATATATTTT
CASSPRTASGNTIYF
>TRBV27|-|TRBJ2-5|TRBD2
TGTGCCAGCAGTCCGTATAGGGCACTAGCGGGAGTTCAAGAGACCCAGTACTTC
CASSPYRALAGVQETQYF
>TRBV2|many|TRBJ1-6|-
TGTGCCAGCAGTGAAAGGAGCTCCTATAATTCACCCCTCCACTTT
CASSERSSYNSPLHF
>TRBV19|many|TRBJ1-2|TRBD1
TGTGCCAGTAGTCTCAGGCTACAGGGGTATGGCTACACCTTC
CASSLRLQGYGYTF